Each of the 30 T cell receptor beta chains below was sequenced from the same sample in a study of shared clonotypes between healthy human individuals. TCRdb keeps only in-frame clones here, not all; method: immunoSEQ multiplex PCR. The repertoire holds nearly 1 million clones, with about three quarters as singletons. The sequenced sample consisted of memory CD4+ T cells sorted from blood. The subset is: CD45RA-negative fraction. These receptors were taken from a man aged 18 to 29 in good health.

The chain joins TRBV27 to TRBJ1-1, with 7 bases aligning to TRBD1. The CDR3 is 18 residues long. J gave up 0 bases and V 6 bases, and 16 bases lay outside the gene matches. The germline V gene has CDR1 MNHEY and CDR2 SMNVEV (reference sequence). CDR3 in amino acids: CASRMDRFLSSVNTEAFF. CDR3 coding DNA: TGTGCCAGCAGGATGGACAGGTTCCTTAGTTCGGTGAACACTGAAGCTTTCTTT.

This clone was counted a single time. The rearrangement joins TRBV18 to TRBJ2-5; 7 bases match TRBD1. V shed 5 bases and J 5 bases; nucleotides not matched to a gene: 8. CDR1 KGHSH and CDR2 LQKENI come from the germline V gene. The CDR3 consists of 14 residues. The CDR3, as DNA: TGTGCCAGCTCATTGGGACAGCCCAGGGAGACCCAGTACTTC. This codes for CASSLGQPRETQYF. Based on the CDR3 plus reference TRBV18 and TRBJ2-5, the full variable domain is NAGVMQNPRHLVRRRGQEARLRCSPMKGHSHVYWYRQLPEEGLKFMVYLQKENIIDESGMPKERFSAEFPKEGPSILRIQQVVRGDSAAYFCASSLGQPRETQYFGPGTRLLVL.

This clone was seen more than once but under ten times. The chain carries TRBV5-1 and TRBJ1-1, with D possibly being TRBD1 (5 bases). The CDR3 consists of 13 residues. Trimming pared 5 bases from V and 4 bases from J, leaving 12 bases between. Germline V gene sequence: CDR1 SGHRS, CDR2 YFSETQ. CDR3 in amino acids: CASRKAGSTEAFF. The CDR3 coding sequence is TGCGCCAGCAGGAAGGCAGGGAGCACTGAAGCTTTCTTT.

The chain employs TRBV6-6 and TRBJ1-1; D is ambiguous. The V gene's germline CDR1 is MNHNY and CDR2 SVGAGI (reference sequence). The length of the CDR3 is 12 residues. Trimming removed 8 bases from V and 1 base from J, with 8 bases in between. The CDR3 DNA reads TGTGCCAGCCTTTGGGGGAACACTGAAGCTTTCTTT. This sequence encodes CASLWGNTEAFF.

This chain uses TRBV6-5 with TRBJ1-2, with TRBD1 as a possible D gene (6 bases). Germline CDR1 is MNHEY and CDR2 is SVGAGI. Between the trimmed V and J ends, which lost 5 bases and 7 bases, there was a span of 17 bases. This CDR3 spans 14 amino acids. The CDR3 spells CASSGSGQKGGYTF. CDR3 sequence (DNA): TGTGCCAGCAGTGGTTCGGGACAAAAGGGTGGCTACACCTTC.

CDR3 DNA: TGTGCCAGCAGCTCCGGACTAGCGGGAGGGATTCGGGCCTTGGGAGAGCAGTTCTTC. It specifies CASSSGLAGGIRALGEQFF. The chain recombines TRBV5-4 with TRBJ2-1; 15 bases are shared with TRBD2. The V gene's germline CDR1 is SGHNT and CDR2 YYREEE (reference sequence). Trimming at V came to 3 bases and at J to 10 bases, leaving 17 bases not matched to a gene. The CDR3 consists of 19 residues.

This rearrangement joins TRBV29-1 to TRBJ2-7; no reliable D call. Trimming took 8 bases from V and 0 from J, leaving 8 bases between them. Per germline, CDR1 SQVTM and CDR2 ANQGSEA. CDR3 size: 11 residues. The CDR3 here is CSSLVSYEQYF. In nucleotides, the CDR3 is TGCAGCTCCCTGGTCTCCTACGAGCAGTACTTC.

The chain links TRBV6-5 to TRBJ2-7; D is perhaps TRBD2 (5 bases). The V and J ends lost 0 bases and 6 bases respectively, with 9 bases between them. The CDR3 totals 13 residues. The germline gives CDR1 MNHEY, CDR2 SVGAGI. CDR3 loop: CASSYSSGFEQYF. The CDR3 region has the DNA TGTGCCAGCAGTTACTCGAGCGGATTCGAGCAGTACTTC.

The gene calls are TRBV6-5 and TRBJ2-1, with 7 bases matching TRBD2. Trimming removed 6 bases from V and 2 bases from J; junction bases left unmatched: 7. Germline CDR1 MNHEY, CDR2 SVGAGI. The CDR3 consists of 15 residues. In nucleotides, the CDR3 is TGTGCCAGCAGAGGAGGCGGGAGCCCCTACAATGAGCAGTTCTTC. It specifies CASRGGGSPYNEQFF.

By share, this clone counts as medium-sized (0.01 to 0.1%). The chain employs TRBV6-1 and TRBJ1-2, with no clear D. Germline V gene sequence: CDR1 MNHNS, CDR2 SASEGT. V was shortened by 4 bases and J by 2 bases, with 8 bases between the two germline ends. The CDR3 covers 13 residues. The CDR3 here is CASSVAPNYGYTF. CDR3 coding DNA: TGTGCCAGCAGTGTGGCACCGAACTATGGCTACACCTTC.

The genes are TRBV4-3 and TRBJ2-7; perhaps TRBD2 as D (6 bases). The CDR3 has 15 amino acids. Trimming pared 1 base from V and 1 base from J, leaving 11 bases between. Germline V lookup: CDR1 LGHNA, CDR2 YSLEER. CDR3 protein: CASSQGGTGSYEQYF. CDR3 in DNA: TGCGCCAGCAGCCAAGGGGGGACTGGTTCCTACGAGCAGTACTTC.

Details on this clone: In the same sample, other DNA sequences code for this CDR3. The V call is TRBV29-1, the J call TRBJ1-1; 7 bases line up with TRBD1. In germline, CDR1 is SQVTM, CDR2 ANQGSEA. V shed 6 bases and J 1 base; nucleotides not matched to a gene: 2. This CDR3 comprises 12 residues. The CDR3 sequence: CSVRTGNTEAFF. In DNA, the CDR3 is TGCAGCGTCCGGACAGGGAACACTGAAGCTTTCTTT.

The chain joins TRBV4-1 to TRBJ2-7, with D tentatively TRBD1 (5 bases). Germline V lookup: CDR1 MGHRA, CDR2 YSYEKL. The CDR3 is 14 residues long. V was clipped by 1 base and J by 2 bases, with 9 bases between them. The CDR3 is CASSQVPGPYEQYF. CDR3 DNA: TGCGCCAGCAGCCAAGTTCCAGGGCCCTACGAGCAGTACTTC.

The chain links TRBV28 to TRBJ2-7, with unresolved D. There are 12 residues in the CDR3. Germline values: CDR1 MDHEN, CDR2 SYDVKM. The V and J ends lost 6 bases and 6 bases respectively, with 12 bases between them. In nucleotides, the CDR3 is TGTGCCAGCAGCGTCCGGGCGCTCGAGCAGTACTTC. This encodes CASSVRALEQYF.

J is TRBJ1-6 and V is TRBV6-6; D ambiguous. This CDR3 contains 14 residues. Germline V gene sequence: CDR1 MNHNY, CDR2 SVGAGI (reference sequence). V lost 5 bases and J lost 10, with 15 bases in between. The CDR3 region has the DNA TGTGCCAGCAGTACGAACCTCGACGAGTCACCCCTCCACTTT. This encodes CASSTNLDESPLHF.

The V call is TRBV5-1, the J call TRBJ1-1; no clear D gene. The CDR3 sequence is 14 residues long. Trimming took 1 base from V and 1 from J, leaving 8 bases between them. Germline CDR1 and CDR2: SGHRS and YFSETQ. The CDR3 loop is CASSLSPANTEAFF. The CDR3 coding sequence is TGCGCCAGCAGCTTGTCCCCGGCGAACACTGAAGCTTTCTTT. The variable domain in full, completed from reference TRBV5-1 and TRBJ1-1, reads KAGVTQTPRYLIKTRGQQVTLSCSPISGHRSVSWYQQTPGQGLQFLFEYFSETQRNKGNFPGRFSGRQFSNSRSEMNVSTLELGDSALYLCASSLSPANTEAFFGQGTRLTVV.

The rearrangement links TRBV6-6 to TRBJ2-2, with 12 bases that match TRBD1. V lost 5 bases and J lost 6; bases outside the gene matches: 1. CDR3 length: 14 residues. Germline V gives CDR1 MNHNY, CDR2 SVGAGI (reference sequence). Here the CDR3 reads CASSGTGGSGELFF. In DNA form, the CDR3 reads TGTGCCAGCAGTGGGACAGGGGGCTCCGGGGAGCTGTTTTTT.

This chain joins TRBV30 and TRBJ1-1; no definite D call. Trimming stripped 2 bases from V and 5 bases from J, with 6 bases between. The CDR3 is made up of 11 amino acids. The germline CDR1 and CDR2 sequences are GTSNPN and SVGIG (reference sequence). Here the CDR3 DNA reads TGTGCCTGGAGTCGTAGGACTGAAGCTTTCTTT. Translating it yields CAWSRRTEAFF.

The CDR3 DNA sequence: TGTGCCAGCTCGGGTGGGACAGGCCAAGAGACCCAGTACTTC. It codes for CASSGGTGQETQYF. The chain combines TRBV18 with TRBJ2-5, with 8 bases identical to TRBD1. The V gene end was trimmed by 6 bases and the J gene end by 1 base; junction bases not matched to a gene: 4. The CDR3 is made up of 14 amino acids. Looked up from germline, CDR1 is KGHSH and CDR2 is LQKENI.

This sequence joins TRBV7-8 and TRBJ2-3, with 8 bases identical to TRBD2. Trimming removed 3 bases from V and 8 bases from J; junction bases left unmatched: 4. There are 13 residues in the CDR3. Per the germline V gene, CDR1 is SGHVS and CDR2 is FQNEAQ. The CDR3 spells CASSFLAGSTQYF. CDR3 DNA sequence: TGTGCCAGCAGCTTCTTAGCGGGGAGTACGCAGTATTTT.

This clone was seen just once. This rearrangement joins TRBV19 to TRBJ2-7, with 9 positions matching TRBD1. In germline, CDR1 is LNHDA, CDR2 SQIVND (reference sequence). Germline trimming cut 5 bases from V and 6 bases from J; bases unmatched to any gene: 8. The CDR3 is 14 amino acids. In DNA, the CDR3 is TGTGCCAGTAGTTGGGACAGGGCCACCAGCGAGCAGTACTTC. This encodes CASSWDRATSEQYF. The full variable domain, with the rest looked up from reference TRBV19 and TRBJ2-7, is DGGITQSPKYLFRKEGQNVTLSCEQNLNHDAMYWYRQDPGQGLRLIYYSQIVNDFQKGDIAEGYSVSREKKESFPLTVTSAQKNPTAFYLCASSWDRATSEQYFGPGTRLTVT.

The rearrangement links TRBV9 to TRBJ2-5; TRBD2 might be the D (6 bases). The V end was cut by 4 bases, the J end by 6 bases, with 16 bases between. Germline loops: CDR1 SGDLS, CDR2 YYNGEE. CDR3 length: 14 amino acids. In DNA, the CDR3 is TGTGCCAGCAGCCCCCGTAGGACTAACCAGACCCAGTACTTC. Translating it yields CASSPRRTNQTQYF. The full variable domain, with the rest looked up from reference TRBV9 and TRBJ2-5, is DSGVTQTPKHLITATGQRVTLRCSPRSGDLSVYWYQQSLDQGLQFLIQYYNGEERAKGNILERFSAQQFPDLHSELNLSSLELGDSALYFCASSPRRTNQTQYFGPGTRLLVL.

The V and J genes are TRBV4-1 and TRBJ2-7; 9 bases agree with TRBD1. This CDR3 spans 16 amino acids. The germline V gene has CDR1 MGHRA and CDR2 YSYEKL. V gave up 3 bases and J gave up 3 bases; unmatched junction bases: 9. The CDR3, as DNA: TGCGCCAGCAGCCACCCCGTCAAGGGACAGGGCTACGAGCAGTACTTC. Translation: CASSHPVKGQGYEQYF.

The chain links TRBV5-6 to TRBJ2-1, with D possibly being TRBD1 (5 bases). CDR3 size: 16 residues. Trimming cost V 2 bases and J 0 bases, with 12 bases left between them. Per germline, CDR1 SGHDT and CDR2 YYEEEE. CDR3 in amino acids: CASSFYDRSSYNEQFF. The CDR3 DNA follows: TGTGCCAGCAGCTTCTACGACAGATCCTCCTACAATGAGCAGTTCTTC.

This clone was counted only a few times. V is TRBV19 and J is TRBJ2-7; 8 bases are shared with TRBD1. The CDR3 spans 14 residues. Germline V gene data show CDR1 as LNHDA and CDR2 as SQIVND (reference sequence). V shed 9 bases and J 5 bases; nucleotides not matched to a gene: 12. The CDR3 sequence is CASRNTGGINEQYF. The CDR3 region has the DNA TGTGCCAGCCGAAATACAGGGGGAATTAACGAGCAGTACTTC.

The chain uses TRBV6-5 and TRBJ2-1; 8 positions match TRBD2. Germline values: CDR1 MNHEY, CDR2 SVGAGI. Trimming removed 7 bases from V and 4 bases from J; junction bases left unmatched: 6. The CDR3 has 14 amino acids. The CDR3, as DNA: TGTGCCAGCACCGAGCGGGGGAGTTACAATGAGCAGTTCTTC. It translates to CASTERGSYNEQFF.

V and J are TRBV11-2 and TRBJ2-3, with no clear D. V was trimmed by 3 bases and J by 6 bases, leaving 10 bases between them. The CDR3 contains 13 residues. Per germline, CDR1 SGHAT and CDR2 FQNNGV. The CDR3 loop reads CASSFRFTDTQYF. The CDR3 bases are TGTGCCAGCAGCTTCCGTTTCACCGATACGCAGTATTTT.

The rearrangement links TRBV7-9 to TRBJ2-1; 13 bases map to TRBD2. V was clipped by 1 base and J by 6 bases; unmatched bases: 3. Germline values: CDR1 SEHNR, CDR2 FQNEAQ (reference sequence). This CDR3 spans 16 amino acids. The CDR3 region has the DNA TGTGCCAGCAGCTTAGAGGGACTAGCGGGGCTCAATGAGCAGTTCTTC. Its translation: CASSLEGLAGLNEQFF.

This chain uses TRBV7-6 with TRBJ2-1; 8 nucleotides line up with TRBD2. Unmatched junction bases numbered 4, after V lost 3 bases and J lost 6 bases. Germline loops: CDR1 SGHVS, CDR2 FNYEAQ. The CDR3 extends over 14 amino acids. Written as DNA, the CDR3 is TGTGCCAGCAGCTTCGCGGGAGGATTCAATGAGCAGTTCTTC. Protein: CASSFAGGFNEQFF.

This clone was seen many times. V is TRBV2 and J is TRBJ2-7; tentatively, D is TRBD2 (6 bases). V was cut by 10 bases and J by 2 bases, with 9 bases left in between. The germline gives CDR1 SNHLY, CDR2 FYNNEI. The CDR3 contains 11 residues. The CDR3 DNA is TGTGCCATGGGGGGTCCCTACGAGCAGTACTTC. The encoded protein is CAMGGPYEQYF. Looking up the rest from reference TRBV2 and TRBJ2-7 gives the full variable domain: EPEVTQTPSHQVTQMGQEVILRCVPISNHLYFYWYRQILGQKVEFLVSFYNNEISEKSEIFDDQFSVERPDGSNFTLKIRSTKLEDSAMYFCAMGGPYEQYFGPGTRLTVT.